A selection of T cell receptor beta chains follows, all from one sample in a study of blood T cell repertoires in COVID-19. TCRdb's copy holds only in-frame clones and misses some; the assay was immunoSEQ multiplex PCR. Among some 130,000 clones listed, 80% were seen once. Sequenced: peripheral blood. These receptor sequences come from a man in his 70s with acute or convalescent COVID-19. Both conserved end residues are part of each CDR3. The D gene is left open where the match is weak.

CDR3: CASKSGGLGNTEAFF
D: TRBD1
V: TRBV6-5

CDR3: CASSEGQLRRNEQFF
D: TRBD1
V: TRBV5-6

CDR3: CASRILGGTTGELFF
D: NA
V: TRBV2

CDR3: CASSSTGLNYGYTF
D: NA
V: TRBV5-1

CDR3: CASSHLRGGDEQFF
D: TRBD2
V: TRBV23-1

CDR3: CASSERDAKNIQYF
D: NA
V: TRBV6-1

CDR3: CSVAGGRFQETQYF
D: NA
V: TRBV29-1

CDR3: CATSEAGQGGNYEQYF
D: TRBD1
V: TRBV24-1

CDR3: CASKAPGGGWNEQYF
D: TRBD2
V: TRBV28

CDR3: CASSPTAGEYTGELFF
D: NA
V: TRBV6-6

CDR3: CASSMTGTKGYTF
D: TRBD1
V: TRBV11-1

CDR3: CASSLEPSSSYNSPLHF
D: NA
V: TRBV7-6